Here is one T cell receptor beta chain with its context. In its sample, this clone was seen a few times. Its antigen remains undetermined. It has no much larger one-base neighbor in the sample; base qualities were not kept. The CDR3 contains 12 residues, cysteine and phenylalanine counted. The sequence is cut down to CDR3 DNA, 36 bases in frame from base 1. The germline V gene sets CDR1 to SGHVS and CDR2 to FQNEAQ. V is shortened by 3 bases, J by 11 bases, and the region joining them spans 11 bases. These data belong to a study of blood T cell repertoires in COVID-19 (dated by TCRdb to between 2020 and 2021). In terms of the full investigation: The collaborator samples originated in the United States, Italy and Spain and spanned the acute and convalescent phases of COVID-19. Deeply sampled blood TCRbeta repertoires from subjects exposed to, actively infected with, or recovered from COVID-19 were included in the dataset. Where available, HLA class I and class II types were taken from metadata supplied by the sample provider and were not determined by assay-based typing. The prospective study material was composed of cDNA or gDNA derived from T cells, B-cell-depleted T cells, or PBMCs. Samples came from the ongoing ImmuneRACE study (first 160 participants) plus 1,254 subjects from 6 global collaborators. Sample metadata almost always included a de-identified subject ID, COVID-19 status, age in years and sex. The repertoires were released in a freely available public database meant as a resource for research on the immune response to SARS-CoV-2.

Collaborating institutions collected whole blood in K2EDTA tubes following their own protocols. For TCRbeta analysis, collaborators shipped samples as frozen whole blood, isolated PBMCs, or DNA extracted from either of those sample types. TCRbeta CDR3 regions were amplified from genomic DNA using the immunoSEQ Assay, a bias-controlled multiplex PCR. In the source study's methods: Nucleated cell counts per sample were estimated from amplification of reference gene primers within the assay. To quantify the absolute abundance of each unique TCRbeta CDR3 rearrangement, sequence reads were collapsed and filtered. For each sample, productive Simpson clonality was calculated by taking the square root of Simpson's diversity index across productive rearrangements. Entries here come from immuneACCESS through TCRdb and include only in-frame sequences with V and J called. Some clones fail to appear in such tables; in the studies checked, an unresolved V gene covers under half of the shortfall, and the cause of the remainder is unknown. D and trimming were read from the DNA, whereas the V and J calls and clone size are those reported in that table. In this sample the table shows 130,000 to 150,000 clones, roughly 76% of which occur a single time. 7% to 10% of the sample goes to the ten largest clones.

Results the study describes overall, beyond this receptor: Clinical and demographic metadata were provided uncurated, with the amount varying by source and participant.

The chain is assembled from TRBV7-8 and TRBJ1-5; the D gene is not confidently resolved. The source is a human donor with acute or convalescent COVID-19. The donor label of this sample is uncertain. Sequencing input: peripheral blood. The CDR3 sequence is CASSLEGKAQHF. The DNA sequence is given as TGTGCCAGCAGCTTGGAGGGTAAAGCCCAGCATTTT. With the rest looked up from the reference TRBV7-8 and TRBJ1-5 genes rather than sequenced, the full variable domain is GAGVSQSPRYKVAKRGQDVALRCDPISGHVSLFWYQQALGQGPEFLTYFQNEAQLDKSGLPSDRFFAERPEGSVSTLKIQRTQQEDSAVYLCASSLEGKAQHFGDGTRLSIL.